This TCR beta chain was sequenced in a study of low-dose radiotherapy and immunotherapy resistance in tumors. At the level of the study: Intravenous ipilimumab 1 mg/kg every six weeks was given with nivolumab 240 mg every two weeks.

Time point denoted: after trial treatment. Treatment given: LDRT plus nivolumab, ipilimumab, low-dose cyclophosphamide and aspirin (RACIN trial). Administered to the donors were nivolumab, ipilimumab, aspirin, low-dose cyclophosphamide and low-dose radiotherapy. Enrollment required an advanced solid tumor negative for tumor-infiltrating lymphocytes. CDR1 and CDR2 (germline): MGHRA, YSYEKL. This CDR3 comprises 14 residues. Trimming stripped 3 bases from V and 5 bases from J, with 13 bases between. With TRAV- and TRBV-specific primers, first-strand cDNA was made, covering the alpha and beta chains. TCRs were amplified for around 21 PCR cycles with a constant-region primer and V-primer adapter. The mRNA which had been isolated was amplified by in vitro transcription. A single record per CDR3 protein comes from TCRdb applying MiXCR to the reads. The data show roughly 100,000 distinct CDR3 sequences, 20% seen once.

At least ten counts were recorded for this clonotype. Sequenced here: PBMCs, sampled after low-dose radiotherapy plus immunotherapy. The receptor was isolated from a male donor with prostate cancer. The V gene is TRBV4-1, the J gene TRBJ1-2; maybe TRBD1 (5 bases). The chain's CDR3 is CASSQGTSWYGYTF. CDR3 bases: TGCGCCAGCAGCCAGGGGACTTCTTGGTATGGCTACACCTTC.